These T cell receptor beta chains were read from a single sample in a study of cytomegalovirus exposure and HLA in healthy donors. Repertoires were generated with immunoSEQ multiplex PCR, while TCRdb's copy carries only in-frame clones and drops some. The data show around 350,000 clones, 70% to 90% seen once. The sequenced material came from PBMCs. These receptors all come from a young woman in good health and CMV-seronegative. Both conserved end residues are part of each CDR3. The order of the fields is D gene, clone size, J gene, V gene, CDR3 DNA, CDR3 protein. D genes are given only for firm matches. Size values are once, few and many counts, or a class for expanded clones, and some rows have none.

d_call: TRBD1
clone_size: -
j_call: TRBJ1-4
v_call: TRBV25-1
cdr3_nt: TGTGCCAGCAGTGCCCGGACAGGGTATTTGGCTAATGAAAAACTGTTTTTT
cdr3_aa: CASSARTGYLANEKLFF

d_call: -
clone_size: -
j_call: TRBJ1-2
v_call: TRBV6-1
cdr3_nt: TGTGCCAGCAGTGAAGCTTGGACAGTCGTCTATGGCTACACCTTC
cdr3_aa: CASSEAWTVVYGYTF

d_call: -
clone_size: -
j_call: TRBJ1-1
v_call: TRBV19
cdr3_nt: TGTGCCAGTAGCCGGGCGGGGGTAGGGTCTGAAGCTTTCTTT
cdr3_aa: CASSRAGVGSEAFF

d_call: TRBD2
clone_size: -
j_call: TRBJ2-7
v_call: TRBV28
cdr3_nt: TGTGCCAGCAGTTTGTATAGGACTAGCGGGGAGAGGTGGTACGAGCAGTACTTC
cdr3_aa: CASSLYRTSGERWYEQYF

d_call: TRBD1
clone_size: few
j_call: TRBJ1-2
v_call: TRBV9
cdr3_nt: TGTGCCAGCAGCCGGGAGGGGGCCTATGGCTACACCTTC
cdr3_aa: CASSREGAYGYTF

d_call: -
clone_size: few
j_call: TRBJ2-1
v_call: TRBV19
cdr3_nt: TGTGCGAGTGCGGACAGATACAATGAGCAGTTCTTC
cdr3_aa: CASADRYNEQFF

d_call: TRBD2
clone_size: -
j_call: TRBJ2-3
v_call: TRBV2
cdr3_nt: TGTGCCAGCACTCTGCGGGGGGACCGCACAGATACGCAGTATTTT
cdr3_aa: CASTLRGDRTDTQYF

d_call: TRBD2
clone_size: -
j_call: TRBJ2-5
v_call: TRBV5-1
cdr3_nt: TGCGCCAGCAGCTTGAAGGCTAGCGGCCGCTTCCAAGAGACCCAGTACTTC
cdr3_aa: CASSLKASGRFQETQYF

d_call: -
clone_size: -
j_call: TRBJ1-2
v_call: TRBV11-2
cdr3_nt: TGTGCCAGCAGCCGAAGCGACAGTAACTATGGCTACACCTTC
cdr3_aa: CASSRSDSNYGYTF

d_call: -
clone_size: -
j_call: TRBJ2-3
v_call: TRBV5-1
cdr3_nt: TGCGCCAGCAGCTTGGGTACAGGGAGTCGCACAGATACGCAGTATTTT
cdr3_aa: CASSLGTGSRTDTQYF

d_call: TRBD2
clone_size: -
j_call: TRBJ2-3
v_call: TRBV2
cdr3_nt: TGTGCCAGCAAGAGACTAGCGGGGGGATCTGGGGATACGCAGTATTTT
cdr3_aa: CASKRLAGGSGDTQYF

d_call: TRBD1
clone_size: once
j_call: TRBJ1-2
v_call: TRBV5-5
cdr3_nt: TGTGCCAGCAGCCCACGGGACAGGGCCAACTATGGCTACACCTTC
cdr3_aa: CASSPRDRANYGYTF

d_call: TRBD1
clone_size: -
j_call: TRBJ1-5
v_call: TRBV28
cdr3_nt: TGTGCCAGCAGTCCGACAGGGGCCTTTGATCAGCCCCAGCATTTT
cdr3_aa: CASSPTGAFDQPQHF

d_call: TRBD1
clone_size: -
j_call: TRBJ1-1
v_call: TRBV7-8
cdr3_nt: TGTGCCAGCAGCTTGACAGGGAAAGATGAAGCTTTCTTT
cdr3_aa: CASSLTGKDEAFF

d_call: TRBD2
clone_size: -
j_call: TRBJ2-3
v_call: TRBV11-2
cdr3_nt: TGTGCCAGCAGTTTACTAGCGGCAGATACGCAGTATTTT
cdr3_aa: CASSLLAADTQYF

d_call: -
clone_size: -
j_call: TRBJ1-3
v_call: TRBV9
cdr3_nt: TGTGCCAGCAGCGCAACAGGGACGGGAAACACCATATATTTT
cdr3_aa: CASSATGTGNTIYF

d_call: -
clone_size: -
j_call: TRBJ2-2
v_call: TRBV9
cdr3_nt: TGTGCCAGCAGCGTAGGGCCGAACACCGGGGAGCTGTTTTTT
cdr3_aa: CASSVGPNTGELFF

d_call: -
clone_size: -
j_call: TRBJ2-3
v_call: TRBV19
cdr3_nt: TGTGCCAGTAGTACTACTGCTACAGATACGCAGTATTTT
cdr3_aa: CASSTTATDTQYF

d_call: TRBD1
clone_size: -
j_call: TRBJ2-1
v_call: TRBV9
cdr3_nt: TGTGCCAGCAGCGTAGGGGGACAGGTCTACAATGAGCAGTTCTTC
cdr3_aa: CASSVGGQVYNEQFF

d_call: TRBD2
clone_size: -
j_call: TRBJ2-7
v_call: TRBV11-2
cdr3_nt: TGTGCCAGCAGCTTGGGCGCGGGAGACTACGAGCAGTACTTC
cdr3_aa: CASSLGAGDYEQYF

d_call: -
clone_size: -
j_call: TRBJ1-5
v_call: TRBV5-1
cdr3_nt: TGCGCCAGCAGCTTGGTGTCGGGGAGCAATCAGCCCCAGCATTTT
cdr3_aa: CASSLVSGSNQPQHF

d_call: -
clone_size: -
j_call: TRBJ1-4
v_call: TRBV2
cdr3_nt: TGTGCCACTTTGTGGAGGAGGAATGAAAAACTGTTTTTT
cdr3_aa: CATLWRRNEKLFF

d_call: -
clone_size: -
j_call: TRBJ2-3
v_call: TRBV30
cdr3_nt: TGTGCCTGGAGTGTATATGGACTTAACACAGATACGCAGTATTTT
cdr3_aa: CAWSVYGLNTDTQYF

d_call: -
clone_size: -
j_call: TRBJ1-4
v_call: TRBV28
cdr3_nt: TGTGCCAGCAGTGGTGCGAGCCGCGCAACTAATGAAAAACTGTTTTTT
cdr3_aa: CASSGASRATNEKLFF

d_call: -
clone_size: -
j_call: TRBJ1-1
v_call: TRBV19
cdr3_nt: TGTGCCAGTACTGAGATGGTGAACACTGAAGCTTTCTTT
cdr3_aa: CASTEMVNTEAFF

d_call: -
clone_size: -
j_call: TRBJ2-3
v_call: TRBV27
cdr3_nt: TGTGCCAGCAGCTTTTTCCTGGGGCAGACTAGCACAGATACGCAGTATTTT
cdr3_aa: CASSFFLGQTSTDTQYF

d_call: -
clone_size: -
j_call: TRBJ1-2
v_call: TRBV2
cdr3_nt: TGTGCCAGCAGTGGGTTTTCCGGTCGGGAAGGCTACACCTTC
cdr3_aa: CASSGFSGREGYTF

d_call: -
clone_size: -
j_call: TRBJ2-7
v_call: TRBV10-3
cdr3_nt: TGTGCCATCAGTGAGTTGGACAGCTCCTACGAGCAGTACTTC
cdr3_aa: CAISELDSSYEQYF

d_call: -
clone_size: -
j_call: TRBJ1-1
v_call: TRBV13
cdr3_nt: TGTGCCAGCAGCGTTTCCTGGGCCGGCGACACTGAAGCTTTCTTT
cdr3_aa: CASSVSWAGDTEAFF

d_call: -
clone_size: -
j_call: TRBJ1-2
v_call: TRBV2
cdr3_nt: TGTGCCAGCAGTGAGCTTAAGGGGAACTATGGCTACACCTTC
cdr3_aa: CASSELKGNYGYTF

d_call: -
clone_size: -
j_call: TRBJ1-1
v_call: TRBV18
cdr3_nt: TGTGCCAGCTCACCACCGATAACGAGGAACACTGAAGCTTTCTTT
cdr3_aa: CASSPPITRNTEAFF

d_call: TRBD2
clone_size: -
j_call: TRBJ2-3
v_call: TRBV27
cdr3_nt: TGTGCCAGCAGTTTATGGGCAGCGGGAGGATTTACCGATACGCAGTATTTT
cdr3_aa: CASSLWAAGGFTDTQYF

d_call: -
clone_size: -
j_call: TRBJ2-2
v_call: TRBV15
cdr3_nt: TGTGCCACCAGCAGAGAAGGCGGGTACACCGGGGAGCTGTTTTTT
cdr3_aa: CATSREGGYTGELFF

d_call: -
clone_size: -
j_call: TRBJ2-3
v_call: TRBV5-4
cdr3_nt: TGTGCCAGCAGCCACGCGGTCCATCGGGGGTTCGAGTCAGATACGCAGTATTTT
cdr3_aa: CASSHAVHRGFESDTQYF

d_call: -
clone_size: -
j_call: TRBJ1-1
v_call: TRBV25-1
cdr3_nt: TGTGCCAGCAGGGGCCTGGGAGGGACCGCTGAAGCTTTCTTT
cdr3_aa: CASRGLGGTAEAFF

d_call: -
clone_size: -
j_call: TRBJ2-5
v_call: TRBV10-2
cdr3_nt: TGCGCCAGCAGTGAGTTCCAATCAAATAGGGGGACCCAGTACTTC
cdr3_aa: CASSEFQSNRGTQYF

d_call: -
clone_size: once
j_call: TRBJ2-7
v_call: TRBV5-1
cdr3_nt: TGCGCCAGCAGCTTAGGTGTGGCGGGGGCGAGCTCCTACGAGCAGTACTTC
cdr3_aa: CASSLGVAGASSYEQYF

d_call: TRBD1
clone_size: -
j_call: TRBJ1-2
v_call: TRBV5-1
cdr3_nt: TGCGCCAGCAGCACCGGGACAGAATCCCTCTATGGCTACACCTTC
cdr3_aa: CASSTGTESLYGYTF

d_call: TRBD2
clone_size: -
j_call: TRBJ2-1
v_call: TRBV18
cdr3_nt: TGTGCCAGCTCACCGATGGCAGGTACTGGCCTAGCGGGAGTGAATGAGCAGTTCTTC
cdr3_aa: CASSPMAGTGLAGVNEQFF

d_call: -
clone_size: -
j_call: TRBJ1-1
v_call: TRBV7-8
cdr3_nt: TGTGCCAGCAGCTCACGGACTGACAACACTGAAGCTTTCTTT
cdr3_aa: CASSSRTDNTEAFF

d_call: -
clone_size: -
j_call: TRBJ2-5
v_call: TRBV11-2
cdr3_nt: TGTGCCAGCAGCATCCGGGGGTGGGAGACCCAGTACTTC
cdr3_aa: CASSIRGWETQYF

d_call: -
clone_size: -
j_call: TRBJ2-5
v_call: TRBV5-8
cdr3_nt: TGTGCCAGCACTTTTGGGGCGGGAATACTCCAAGAGACCCAGTACTTC
cdr3_aa: CASTFGAGILQETQYF

d_call: -
clone_size: few
j_call: TRBJ1-2
v_call: TRBV20-1
cdr3_nt: TGCAGTGCCCCGGGCTATGGCTACACCTTC
cdr3_aa: CSAPGYGYTF

d_call: -
clone_size: -
j_call: TRBJ2-3
v_call: TRBV14
cdr3_nt: TGTGCCAGCTCCGGGGGGCGCACAGATACGCAGTATTTT
cdr3_aa: CASSGGRTDTQYF

d_call: -
clone_size: -
j_call: TRBJ1-5
v_call: TRBV29-1
cdr3_nt: TGCAGCGTTTTGGCAGCGGATAGCAATCAGCCCCAGCATTTT
cdr3_aa: CSVLAADSNQPQHF

d_call: -
clone_size: -
j_call: TRBJ2-5
v_call: TRBV2
cdr3_nt: TGTGCCAGCAGCGCCGCACTGTACGAAGAGACCCAGTACTTC
cdr3_aa: CASSAALYEETQYF

d_call: TRBD1
clone_size: -
j_call: TRBJ2-2
v_call: TRBV5-1
cdr3_nt: TGCGCCAGCAGCCCTGGGACAGGGGCGAACACCGGGGAGCTGTTTTTT
cdr3_aa: CASSPGTGANTGELFF

d_call: TRBD1
clone_size: -
j_call: TRBJ2-5
v_call: TRBV5-1
cdr3_nt: TGCGCCGGAAAGGAGGGGACAGGGATACAAGAGACCCAGTACTTC
cdr3_aa: CAGKEGTGIQETQYF

d_call: -
clone_size: -
j_call: TRBJ2-2
v_call: TRBV5-5
cdr3_nt: TGTGCCAGCAGCCCGACAGGTCCCACCGGGGAGCTGTTTTTT
cdr3_aa: CASSPTGPTGELFF

d_call: TRBD1
clone_size: -
j_call: TRBJ1-6
v_call: TRBV19
cdr3_nt: TGTGCCAGTACAGACCGGGACAGCATTAATTCACCCCTCCACTTT
cdr3_aa: CASTDRDSINSPLHF

d_call: -
clone_size: many
j_call: TRBJ1-1
v_call: TRBV7-3
cdr3_nt: TGTGCCAGCGCCACGTCCTATAACACTGAAGCTTTCTTT
cdr3_aa: CASATSYNTEAFF